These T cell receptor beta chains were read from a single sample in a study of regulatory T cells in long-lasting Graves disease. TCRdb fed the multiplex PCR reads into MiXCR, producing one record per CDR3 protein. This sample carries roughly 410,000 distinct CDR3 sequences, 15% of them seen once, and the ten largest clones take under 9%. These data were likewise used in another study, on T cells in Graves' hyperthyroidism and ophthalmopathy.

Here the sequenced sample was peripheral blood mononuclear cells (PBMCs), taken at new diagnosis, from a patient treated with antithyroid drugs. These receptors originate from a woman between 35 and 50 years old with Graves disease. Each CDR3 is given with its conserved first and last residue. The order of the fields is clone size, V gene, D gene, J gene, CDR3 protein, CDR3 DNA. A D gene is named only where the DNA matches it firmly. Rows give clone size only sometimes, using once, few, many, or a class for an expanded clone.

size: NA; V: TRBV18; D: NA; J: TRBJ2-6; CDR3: CASSPQGSPGANVLTF; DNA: TGTGCCAGCTCACCTCAGGGCTCCCCTGGGGCCAACGTCCTGACTTTC
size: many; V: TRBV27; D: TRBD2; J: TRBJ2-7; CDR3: CASSHFSGFSYEQYF; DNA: TGTGCCAGCAGTCACTTTAGCGGGTTTTCCTACGAGCAGTACTTC
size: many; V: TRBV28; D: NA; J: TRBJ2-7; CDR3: CASTGAAYEQYF; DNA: TGTGCCAGCACCGGGGCGGCCTACGAGCAGTACTTC
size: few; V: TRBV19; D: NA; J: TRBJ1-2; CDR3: CASNRGVNYGYTF; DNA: TGTGCCAGTAACCGGGGGGTGAACTATGGCTACACCTTC
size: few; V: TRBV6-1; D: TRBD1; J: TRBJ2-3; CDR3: CASANRGEHSTDTQYF; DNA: TGTGCCAGCGCTAACAGGGGGGAACATAGCACAGATACGCAGTATTTT
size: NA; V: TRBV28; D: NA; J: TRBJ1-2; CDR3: CASTQRGGYTF; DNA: TGTGCCAGCACGCAGAGGGGAGGCTACACCTTC
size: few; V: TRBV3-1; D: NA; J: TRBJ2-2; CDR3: CASSPQGVAVSGELFF; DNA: TGTGCCAGCAGCCCTCAAGGGGTAGCGGTATCCGGGGAGCTGTTTTTT
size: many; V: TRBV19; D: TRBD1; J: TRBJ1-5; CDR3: CASSSTGDWIQPQHF; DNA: TGTGCCAGTAGTTCGACAGGGGATTGGATTCAGCCCCAGCATTTT
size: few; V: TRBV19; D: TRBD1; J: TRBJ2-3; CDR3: CASSIGTAHTDTQYF; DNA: TGTGCCAGTAGTATTGGGACAGCCCACACAGATACGCAGTATTTT
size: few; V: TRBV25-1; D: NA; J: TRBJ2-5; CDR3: CASSEYERLKTQYF; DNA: TGTGCCAGCAGTGAATACGAACGGCTGAAGACCCAGTACTTC
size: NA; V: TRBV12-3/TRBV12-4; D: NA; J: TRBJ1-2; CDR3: CASSLSSWNYGYTF; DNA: TGTGCCAGCAGTTTGTCTTCCTGGAACTATGGCTACACCTTC
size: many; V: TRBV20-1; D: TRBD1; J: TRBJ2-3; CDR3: CSATGQGIPDTQYF; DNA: TGCAGTGCTACCGGACAGGGTATCCCAGATACGCAGTATTTT
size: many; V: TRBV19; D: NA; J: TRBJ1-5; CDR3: CASSMGGRDQPQHF; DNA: TGTGCCAGTAGTATGGGGGGTCGAGATCAGCCCCAGCATTTT
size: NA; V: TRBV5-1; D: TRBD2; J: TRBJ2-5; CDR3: CASSKERELETQYF; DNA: TGCGCCAGCAGCAAAGAGCGGGAGCTGGAGACCCAGTACTTC
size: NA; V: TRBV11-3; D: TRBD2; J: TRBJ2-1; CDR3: CASSFRPWTSGRRSYNEQFF; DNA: TGTGCCAGCAGCTTCAGGCCTTGGACTAGCGGGAGGCGCTCCTACAATGAGCAGTTCTTC
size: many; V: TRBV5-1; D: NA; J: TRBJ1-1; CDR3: CASSWEGQFTEAFF; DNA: TGCGCCAGCAGCTGGGAAGGGCAGTTCACTGAAGCTTTCTTT
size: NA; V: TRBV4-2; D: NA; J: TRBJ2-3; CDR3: CASSQDHETAFSTDTQYF; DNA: TGTGCCAGCAGCCAAGATCACGAGACCGCCTTCTCCACAGATACGCAGTATTTT
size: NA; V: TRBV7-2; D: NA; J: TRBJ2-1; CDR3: CASSHFSGATYNEQFF; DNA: TGTGCCAGCAGCCACTTTTCGGGGGCCACCTACAATGAGCAGTTCTTC
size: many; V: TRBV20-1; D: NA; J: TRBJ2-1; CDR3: CSASPEPYNEQFF; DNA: TGCAGTGCTAGCCCCGAACCCTACAATGAGCAGTTCTTC
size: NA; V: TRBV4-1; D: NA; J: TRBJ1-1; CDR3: CASSQFMDRETEAFF; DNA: TGCGCCAGCAGCCAATTTATGGACCGGGAGACTGAAGCTTTCTTT
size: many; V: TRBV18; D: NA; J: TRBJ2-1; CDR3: CASSPRGNSYNEQFF; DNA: TGTGCCAGCTCACCCCGCGGGAACTCCTACAATGAGCAGTTCTTC
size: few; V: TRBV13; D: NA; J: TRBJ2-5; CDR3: CASSLGPQSGTQYF; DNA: TGTGCCAGCAGCTTAGGGCCACAAAGTGGGACCCAGTACTTC
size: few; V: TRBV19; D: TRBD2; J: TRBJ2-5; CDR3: CASRPGLAGGETQYF; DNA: TGTGCCAGTAGGCCAGGACTAGCGGGTGGAGAGACCCAGTACTTC
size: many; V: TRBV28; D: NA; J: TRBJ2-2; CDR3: CASSLIGSNTGELFF; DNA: TGTGCCAGCAGTTTAATCGGTTCGAACACCGGGGAGCTGTTTTTT
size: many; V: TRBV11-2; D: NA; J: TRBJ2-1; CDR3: CASSAGVEQFF; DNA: TGTGCCAGCAGCGCAGGTGTAGAGCAGTTCTTC
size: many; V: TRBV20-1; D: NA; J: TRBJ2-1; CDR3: CSARIRTNEFF; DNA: TGCAGTGCCCGGATCAGGACTAATGAGTTCTTC
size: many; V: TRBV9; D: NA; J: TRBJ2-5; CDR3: CASSVAGTLYETQYF; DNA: TGTGCCAGCAGCGTGGCCGGGACTTTGTACGAGACCCAGTACTTC
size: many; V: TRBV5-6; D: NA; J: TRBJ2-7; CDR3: CASSLAGGFYEQYF; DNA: TGTGCCAGCAGCTTAGCAGGGGGGTTTTACGAGCAGTACTTC
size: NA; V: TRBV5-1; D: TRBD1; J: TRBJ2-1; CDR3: CASSLGLGQGINEQFF; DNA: TGCGCCAGCAGCTTGGGTTTAGGACAGGGGATCAATGAGCAGTTCTTC
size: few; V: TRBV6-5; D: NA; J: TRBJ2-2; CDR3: CASSYGGQSFNPNTGELFF; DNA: TGTGCCAGCAGTTACGGCGGGCAATCCTTTAATCCGAACACCGGGGAGCTGTTTTTT
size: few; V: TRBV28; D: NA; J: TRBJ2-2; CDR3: CASSLVSPRTGELFF; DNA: TGTGCCAGCAGTTTGGTATCCCCGCGAACCGGGGAGCTGTTTTTT
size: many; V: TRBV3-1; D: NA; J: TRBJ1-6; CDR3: CASSQGYGRTGSPLHF; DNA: TGTGCCAGCAGCCAAGGGTACGGGAGAACGGGTTCACCCCTCCACTTT
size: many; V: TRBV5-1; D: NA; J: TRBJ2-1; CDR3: CASSPHHAEDNEQFF; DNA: TGCGCCAGCAGCCCCCATCACGCGGAGGACAATGAGCAGTTCTTC
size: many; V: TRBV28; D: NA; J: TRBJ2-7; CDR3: CASSTGYEQYF; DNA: TGTGCCAGCAGTACCGGGTACGAGCAGTACTTC
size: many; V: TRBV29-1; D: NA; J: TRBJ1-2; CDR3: CSVEGRGLGYTF; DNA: TGCAGCGTTGAAGGGCGAGGGCTTGGCTACACCTTC
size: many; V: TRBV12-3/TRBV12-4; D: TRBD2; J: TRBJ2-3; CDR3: CASSGGTSGSTDTQYF; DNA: TGTGCCAGCAGCGGTGGGACTAGCGGAAGCACAGATACGCAGTATTTT
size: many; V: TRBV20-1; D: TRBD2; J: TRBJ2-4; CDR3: CSARGLAGLAKNIQYF; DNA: TGCAGTGCTAGGGGACTAGCGGGATTAGCCAAAAACATTCAGTACTTC
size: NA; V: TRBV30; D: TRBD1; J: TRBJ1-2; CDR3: CAWRGTGVYGYTF; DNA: TGTGCCTGGAGAGGGACAGGGGTCTATGGCTACACCTTC
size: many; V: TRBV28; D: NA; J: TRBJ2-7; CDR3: CASSPPEGRRYEQYF; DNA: TGTGCCAGCAGTCCCCCGGAGGGCAGGCGATACGAGCAGTACTTC
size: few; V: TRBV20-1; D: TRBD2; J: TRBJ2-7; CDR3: CSARGLGLATYEQYF; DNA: TGCAGTGCTAGAGGCCTGGGACTAGCTACCTACGAGCAGTACTTC
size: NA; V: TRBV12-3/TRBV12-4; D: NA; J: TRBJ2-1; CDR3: CAILSEPYNEQFF; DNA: TGTGCCATTCTATCCGAACCCTACAATGAGCAGTTCTTC
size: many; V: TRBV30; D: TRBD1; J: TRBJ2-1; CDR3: CAWSKGQGAYNEQFF; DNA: TGTGCCTGGAGCAAAGGGCAGGGGGCCTACAATGAGCAGTTCTTC
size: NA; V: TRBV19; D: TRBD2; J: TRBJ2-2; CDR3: CASSIDSLTSGKGELFF; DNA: TGTGCCAGTAGTATAGATTCGCTGACTAGCGGGAAGGGGGAGCTGTTTTTT
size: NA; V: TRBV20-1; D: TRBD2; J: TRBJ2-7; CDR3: CSARALAGDSYQQYF; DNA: TGCAGTGCTAGAGCACTAGCGGGAGATAGTTACCAGCAGTACTTC
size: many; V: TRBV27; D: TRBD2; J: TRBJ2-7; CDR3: CASSPLAGSNEQYF; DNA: TGTGCCAGCAGTCCACTAGCGGGATCAAACGAGCAGTACTTC
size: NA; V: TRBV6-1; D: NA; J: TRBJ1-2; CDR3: CASSITKGLNYGYTF; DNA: TGTGCCAGCAGTATTACCAAGGGACTTAACTATGGCTACACCTTC
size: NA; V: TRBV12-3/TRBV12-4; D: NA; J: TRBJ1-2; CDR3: CASRARGWYGYTF; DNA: TGTGCCAGCAGGGCTAGGGGGTGGTATGGCTACACCTTC
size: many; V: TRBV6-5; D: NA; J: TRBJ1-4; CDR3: CASSYRRNEKLFF; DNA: TGTGCCAGCAGTTACAGACGTAATGAAAAACTGTTTTTT